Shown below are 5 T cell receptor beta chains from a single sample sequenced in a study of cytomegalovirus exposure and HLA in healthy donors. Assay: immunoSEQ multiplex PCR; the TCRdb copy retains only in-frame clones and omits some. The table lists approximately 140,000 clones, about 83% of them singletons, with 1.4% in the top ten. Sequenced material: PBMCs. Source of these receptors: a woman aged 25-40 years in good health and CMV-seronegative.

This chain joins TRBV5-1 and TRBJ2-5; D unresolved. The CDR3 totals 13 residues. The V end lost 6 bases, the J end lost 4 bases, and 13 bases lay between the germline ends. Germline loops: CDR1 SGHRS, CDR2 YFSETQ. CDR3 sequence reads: CASTLERLETQYF. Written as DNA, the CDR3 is TGCGCCAGCACGCTAGAACGTTTAGAGACCCAGTACTTC.

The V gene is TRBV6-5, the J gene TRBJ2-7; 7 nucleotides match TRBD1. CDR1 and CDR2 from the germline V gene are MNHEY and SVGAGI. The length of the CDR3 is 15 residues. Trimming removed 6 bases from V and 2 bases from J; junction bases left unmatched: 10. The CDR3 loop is CASSLHRGDPYEQYF. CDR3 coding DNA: TGTGCCAGCAGCCTCCACAGGGGAGACCCCTACGAGCAGTACTTC.

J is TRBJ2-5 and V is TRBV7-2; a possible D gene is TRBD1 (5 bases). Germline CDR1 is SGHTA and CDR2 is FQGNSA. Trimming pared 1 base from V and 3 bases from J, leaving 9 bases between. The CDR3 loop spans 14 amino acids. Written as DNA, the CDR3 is TGTGCCAGCAGCTTAGATGTCAGGGAAGAGACCCAGTACTTC. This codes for CASSLDVREETQYF.

The CDR3 DNA is TGTGCCAGCAGCTATCCACCGAGCTCTGGAAACACCATATATTTT. Protein product: CASSYPPSSGNTIYF. The V call is TRBV7-9, the J call TRBJ1-3; no reliable D call. From germline, CDR1 is SEHNR and CDR2 FQNEAQ (reference sequence). V lost 4 bases and J 0 bases, leaving 10 bases between the germline ends. This CDR3 region has 15 residues.

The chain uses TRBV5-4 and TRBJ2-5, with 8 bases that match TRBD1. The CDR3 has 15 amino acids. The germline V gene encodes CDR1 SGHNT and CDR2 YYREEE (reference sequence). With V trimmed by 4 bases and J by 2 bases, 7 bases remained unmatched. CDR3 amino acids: CASSHMGQDQETQYF. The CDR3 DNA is TGTGCCAGCAGCCACATGGGACAGGATCAAGAGACCCAGTACTTC. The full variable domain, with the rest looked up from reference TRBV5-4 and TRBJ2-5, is ETGVTQSPTHLIKTRGQQVTLRCSSQSGHNTVSWYQQALGQGPQFIFQYYREEENGRGNFPPRFSGLQFPNYSSELNVNALELDDSALYLCASSHMGQDQETQYFGPGTRLLVL.